Sequencing of this T cell receptor (beta chain) was carried out in a study of blood T cells in healthy people across ages (dated by TCRdb to between 2015 and 2017). Looking at the study overall: In model experiments, template switching captured roughly one uniquely barcoded TCR beta cDNA molecule for every two T cells. Using the same blood draw, the study looked at two additional independent replicas of 1 million unique cDNA reads for two donors, one aged 18 to 30 and the other aged 80 or older. To avoid experimental bias, donors of different ages were spread randomly across the sequencing lanes. Donors were grouped into four age groups: young (average 16 years), middle-aged (over 35), aged (about 60) and long-lived (about 82). Age-related changes in TCR beta repertoire diversity were measured in the study by deep sequencing normalized with unique cDNA molecular identifiers. Study-wide conclusions, independent of this receptor: The CMV infection status of donors was not known, potentially confounding age-related changes in expanded clonotypes. Compared with the aged group, the long-lived group had more naive CD4+ T cells, fewer expanded clones and increased TCR diversity, a pattern suggesting age selection. Estimates of total diversity from one million sequenced T cells were regarded as lower bounds and underestimates. Since profiling was done on bulk unsorted PBMCs, naive and antigen-experienced compartments could not be conclusively compared. There was a strong correlation between observed TCR beta diversity and the percentage of naive T cells measured by flow cytometry. Observed TCR beta diversity per million T cells fell roughly linearly with age, and a significant reduction was already apparent by age about 36.

With respect to this clonotype: The target of this receptor is not known. Base qualities are not provided; no much larger clone lies one nucleotide away.

Reading from cysteine to phenylalanine, the CDR3 counts 16 amino acids. Of the read, only the CDR3 DNA is kept; its 48 bases are in frame from base 1. Trimming at the junction amounts to 0 bases on V and 2 bases on J, and the germline ends lie 14 bases apart. The germline V gene (reference sequence) yields LNHNV for CDR1 and YYDKDF for CDR2. Donors were 35 to 40 systemically healthy Caucasian individuals from Russia aged roughly 6 to 90 years. Each donor gave ten milliliters of peripheral blood, collected into EDTA-treated Vacutainer tubes. Ficoll-Paque density-gradient centrifugation was used to isolate PBMCs, with at least 6 million per sample. Total RNA, at least 6 micrograms per sample, was extracted from PBMCs with Trizol reagent. The percentages of naive CD45RAhigh/CD27high T cells were determined by flow cytometry on a PBMC aliquot from every donor. Library construction relied on 5' RACE. A second PCR of roughly 7 to 12 cycles was run with a J-beta primer mix and a sample-barcoded 5' primer. A template-switch 5' adaptor carrying 12 random nucleotides introduced a unique molecular identifier onto each TCR beta cDNA molecule. Each sample yielded at least 3 million CDR3-containing paired-end reads. The Mint cDNA synthesis kit, primed by a TRBC-specific oligonucleotide, was used to synthesize first-strand cDNA from all RNA. After uracil-DNA glycosylase treatment, a first 18-cycle PCR used universal primers M1SS and BC2_uni_R on all cDNA. From the authors' description of their analysis: Each sample was normalized by randomly selecting 1 million high-quality reads, each carrying a distinct molecular identifier. Reads with shared molecular identifiers were discarded instead of being binned into consensus sequences. CDR3 identification, clonotype clustering and error correction used MiTCR with a Q25 quality threshold and the strictest error-elimination algorithm. A nonparametric unseen species model with Euler transformation was used to estimate lower-bound total TCR beta diversity. The public reads were reprocessed in TCRdb via fastp at Q25 and MiXCR, keeping in-frame beta chains. Under each unique CDR3 protein, matching rows form one entry showing the most common genes and DNA. TCRdb, not the original authors, processed these V and J calls. The sample yields over 1,500,000 distinct CDR3 sequences; approximately 40% were counted once. Of the sample, 20% to 25% falls within the top ten clones.

Material for sequencing was blood. The chain uses TRBV15 and TRBJ2-7, with no confidently assigned D gene. The TCR comes from a human donor in good health. The sequence in DNA is TGTGCCACCAGCAGAGATCCGGATCAGGTCACCTACGAGCAGTACTTC. Its translation is CATSRDPDQVTYEQYF.